The 3 T cell receptor beta chains reported below all come from one sample, sequenced in a study of cytomegalovirus exposure and HLA in healthy donors (dated by TCRdb to the late 2010s). To prepare the library, the immunoSEQ multiplex PCR assay was applied. For the multiplex PCR, a mixture combining 60 forward primers for TCR Vbeta segments and 13 reverse primers for TCR Jbeta segments was used. This immuneACCESS table, as held by TCRdb, lists in-frame sequences with V and J called but not all clones. Of the missing ones, under half trace to an unresolved V gene in checked studies; the others have no known cause. This sample is represented by 250,000 or so clones; more than 75% of them were singletons. Over 1% of the sample is taken by the ten largest. Sequences were obtained from PBMCs. The receptors originated from a human donor in good health.

The gene calls are TRBV7-2 and TRBJ2-7; 7 positions agree with TRBD1. This CDR3 is built from 15 residues. With V trimmed by 1 base and J by 0 bases, 3 bases remained unmatched. CDR1 and CDR2 from the germline V gene are SGHTA and FQGNSA. CDR3 sequence: CASSLVPGGSYEQYF. Here the CDR3 DNA reads TGTGCCAGCAGCTTAGTCCCAGGGGGCTCCTACGAGCAGTACTTC. The complete variable domain, with remaining parts taken from reference TRBV7-2 and TRBJ2-7, reads GAGVSQSPSNKVTEKGKDVELRCDPISGHTALYWYRQSLGQGLEFLIYFQGNSAPDKSGLPSDRFSAERTGGSVSTLTIQRTQQEDSAVYLCASSLVPGGSYEQYFGPGTRLTVT.

The chain is built from TRBV5-1 and TRBJ2-7; 9 bases align to TRBD2. This CDR3 comprises 15 residues. Germline V gene sequence: CDR1 SGHRS, CDR2 YFSETQ. V was clipped by 4 bases and J by 3 bases; unmatched bases: 8. The CDR3 protein is CASSPEVSGSYEQYF. In nucleotides, the CDR3 is TGCGCCAGCAGCCCCGAGGTTAGCGGGAGCTACGAGCAGTACTTC.

This clone was seen a handful of times. The chain carries TRBV20-1 and TRBJ2-7; D gene ambiguous. This CDR3 has 11 amino acids. Germline loops: CDR1 DFQATT, CDR2 SNEGSKA (reference sequence). The V end lost 5 bases, the J end lost 2 bases, and 7 bases lay between the germline ends. The CDR3 protein is CSAHSPYEQYF. DNA for the CDR3: TGCAGTGCTCATAGCCCCTACGAGCAGTACTTC.